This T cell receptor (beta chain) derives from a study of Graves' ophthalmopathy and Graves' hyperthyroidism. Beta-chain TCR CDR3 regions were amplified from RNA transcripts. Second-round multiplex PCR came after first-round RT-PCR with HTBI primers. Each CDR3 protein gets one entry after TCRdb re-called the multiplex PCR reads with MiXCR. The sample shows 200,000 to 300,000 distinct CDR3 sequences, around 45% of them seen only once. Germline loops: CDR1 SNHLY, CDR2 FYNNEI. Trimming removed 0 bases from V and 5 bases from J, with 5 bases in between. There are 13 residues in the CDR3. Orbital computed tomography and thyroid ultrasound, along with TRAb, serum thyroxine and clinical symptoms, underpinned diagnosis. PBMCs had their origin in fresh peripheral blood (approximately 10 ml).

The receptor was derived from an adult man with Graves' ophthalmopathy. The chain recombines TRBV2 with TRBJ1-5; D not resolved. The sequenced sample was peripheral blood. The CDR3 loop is CASSEARYQPQHF. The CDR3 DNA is TGTGCCAGCAGTGAAGCTCGGTATCAGCCCCAGCATTTT.